Listed here are 8 T cell receptor beta chains from one sample, sequenced in a study of molecular identifiers for immune sequencing clone quantification listed by TCRdb under 2018. Library generation was performed with PCR. Sequencing relied on a NextSeq 500. TCRdb itself trimmed the public reads at Q25 with fastp, ran MiXCR and retained productive beta chains. Rows merge per CDR3 protein into single entries with the most common DNA and genes. The sample table contains about 97,000 distinct CDR3 sequences; only one count was recorded for about 32% of them. About 9.1% of the sample is in the top ten clones. The sequencing sample was made of naive CD8+ T cells from blood, with Jurkat cell RNA spiked in. The cell subset or site label for this specimen denotes: FACS-sorted CD8+CD4-CCR7+CD45RA+ naive T cells. These receptors came from a human donor in good health. Some libraries in this study had Jurkat cell RNA spiked in.

Turning to this clonotype: A much more abundant neighbour one base away suggests this may be a read error. The chain employs TRBV7-6 and TRBJ2-3; 7 bases are a match to TRBD2. Germline V gene data show CDR1 as SGHVS and CDR2 as FNYEAQ. CDR3 length equals 16 residues. Losses at the gene ends were 2 bases for V and 8 bases for J; bases not matched to a gene: 13. CDR3 nucleotides: TGTGCCAGCAGCTTACACCGGCGGGGGATTGTCCCTACGCAGTATTTT. Translated: CASSLHRRGIVPTQYF. Drawing the rest from reference TRBV7-6 and TRBJ2-3, the complete variable domain is GAGVSQSPRYKVTKRGQDVALRCDPISGHVSLYWYRQALGQGPEFLTYFNYEAQQDKSGLPNDRFSAERPEGSISTLTIQRTEQRDSAMYRCASSLHRRGIVPTQYFGPGTRLTVL.

This clonotype was counted between two and nine times. The rearrangement uses TRBV7-9 and TRBJ2-2; 7 bases align to TRBD1. This CDR3 region has 15 residues. Germline-derived CDR1 and CDR2 are SEHNR and FQNEAQ (reference sequence). With V trimmed by 5 bases and J by 0 bases, 3 bases remained unmatched. CDR3 sequence (DNA): TGTGCCAGCAGCCCCGGGACAGCGAACACCGGGGAGCTGTTTTTT. Protein sequence: CASSPGTANTGELFF. The full variable domain, in which reference TRBV7-9 and TRBJ2-2 provide the parts outside the CDR3, is DTGVSQNPRHKITKRGQNVTFRCDPISEHNRLYWYRQTLGQGPEFLTYFQNEAQLEKSRLLSDRFSAERPKGSFSTLEIQRTEQGDSAMYLCASSPGTANTGELFFGEGSRLTVL.

This clonotype was seen only a few times. The CDR3 protein is CASSSALAGGREQYF. CDR3 DNA: TGTGCCAGCAGCAGCGCCCTAGCGGGGGGGCGCGAGCAGTACTTC. The V and J genes are TRBV9 and TRBJ2-7, with TRBD2 matching 12 bases. Looked up from germline, CDR1 is SGDLS and CDR2 is YYNGEE. V dropped 4 bases and J dropped 6; count of bases not matched to a gene: 8. The CDR3 length is 15 residues.

This clonotype was observed a few times. The rearrangement links TRBV7-3 to TRBJ2-7, with 9 positions matching TRBD1. J lost 7 bases, V lost 5 bases, and 15 bases had no gene match. CDR1 and CDR2 (germline): SGHTA, FQGTGA. The CDR3 has 16 amino acids. CDR3 region: CASSPTGGEAVREQYF. The CDR3 DNA sequence: TGTGCCAGCAGCCCAACAGGGGGCGAAGCCGTGAGGGAGCAGTACTTC.

This clonotype was recorded once. The chain is built from TRBV27 and TRBJ2-3, with 7 bases identical to TRBD2. The CDR3 has 15 residues. CDR1 and CDR2 from the germline V gene are MNHEY and SMNVEV (reference sequence). V shed 7 bases and J 6 bases; nucleotides not matched to a gene: 13. The CDR3 DNA follows: TGTGCCAGCACTTGGGGGGAGGGCAATCTGGATACGCAGTATTTT. This sequence encodes CASTWGEGNLDTQYF.

With respect to this clonotype: Likely a read error: the CDR3 ends without its conserved phenylalanine or tryptophan. The DNA is left out, because the CDR3 cannot be placed on it with certainty; the CDR3 is given as TCRdb lists it. The chain is built from TRBV4-2 and TRBJ1-1; the table's D call, TRBD1, was not checked against the DNA. The CDR3 is 16 residues long, ends included. Germline lookup yields CDR1 LGHNA and CDR2 YNFKEQ. CDR3 loop: CASSQINTGRTGEAII.

On this clonotype itself: Germline is not matched at one junction end, which may reflect a read error. V gene TRBV7-9 combines with J gene TRBJ2-2, with D tentatively TRBD2 (6 bases). The CDR3 is 12 residues long. Germline CDR1 and CDR2: SEHNR and FQNEAQ (reference sequence). CDR3 in DNA: TGTGCCAGCAGCCGTACCCACCGGGAGCAGTTTTTT. Residues: CASSRTHREQFF.

The CDR3 DNA sequence: TGCAGTGCCATAACGGGACTGGACAGCTCCTACGAGCAGTACTTC. It yields the protein CSAITGLDSSYEQYF. The gene calls are TRBV20-1 and TRBJ2-7, with D possibly being TRBD1 or TRBD2 (6 bases each). Germline V lookup: CDR1 DFQATT, CDR2 SNEGSKA (reference sequence). V was trimmed by 6 bases and J by 0 bases, leaving 18 bases between them. The length of the CDR3 is 15 residues.